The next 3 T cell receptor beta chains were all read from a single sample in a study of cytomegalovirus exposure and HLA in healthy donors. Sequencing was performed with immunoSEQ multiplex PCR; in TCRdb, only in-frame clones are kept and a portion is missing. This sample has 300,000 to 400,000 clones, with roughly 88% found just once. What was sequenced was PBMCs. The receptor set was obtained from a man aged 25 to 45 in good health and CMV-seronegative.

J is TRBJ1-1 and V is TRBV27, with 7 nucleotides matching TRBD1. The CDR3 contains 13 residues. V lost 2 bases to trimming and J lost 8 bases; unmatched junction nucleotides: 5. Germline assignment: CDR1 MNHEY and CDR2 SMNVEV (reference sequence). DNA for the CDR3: TGTGCCAGCAGTTTAAATGGACAGGAGGAAGCTTTCTTT. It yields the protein CASSLNGQEEAFF.

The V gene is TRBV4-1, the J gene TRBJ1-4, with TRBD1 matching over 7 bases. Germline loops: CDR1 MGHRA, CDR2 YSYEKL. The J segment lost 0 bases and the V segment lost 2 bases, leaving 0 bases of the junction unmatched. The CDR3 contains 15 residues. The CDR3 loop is CASSQTGATNEKLFF. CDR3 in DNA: TGCGCCAGCAGCCAAACAGGGGCAACTAATGAAAAACTGTTTTTT.

The CDR3 coding sequence is TGTGCCAGCAGTGAAGCAGACGCGGGCAGGGGAGAATTGGCAGATACGCAGTATTTT. It translates to CASSEADAGRGELADTQYF. The V gene is TRBV6-1, the J gene TRBJ2-3, with D perhaps matching TRBD1 (6 bases). V was clipped by 0 bases and J by 4 bases, with 23 bases between them. The CDR3 is 19 amino acids. Per germline, CDR1 MNHNS and CDR2 SASEGT.